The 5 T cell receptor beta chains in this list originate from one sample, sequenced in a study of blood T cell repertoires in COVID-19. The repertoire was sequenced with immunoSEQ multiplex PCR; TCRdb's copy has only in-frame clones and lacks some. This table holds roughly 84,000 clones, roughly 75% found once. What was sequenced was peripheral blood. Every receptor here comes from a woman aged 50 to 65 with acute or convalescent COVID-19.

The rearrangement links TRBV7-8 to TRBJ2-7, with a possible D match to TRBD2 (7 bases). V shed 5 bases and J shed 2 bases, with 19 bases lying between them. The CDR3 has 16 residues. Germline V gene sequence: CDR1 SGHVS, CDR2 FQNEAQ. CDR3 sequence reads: CASSQLTRGRPYEQYF. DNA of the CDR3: TGTGCCAGCAGCCAACTAACGCGGGGGCGCCCCTACGAGCAGTACTTC.

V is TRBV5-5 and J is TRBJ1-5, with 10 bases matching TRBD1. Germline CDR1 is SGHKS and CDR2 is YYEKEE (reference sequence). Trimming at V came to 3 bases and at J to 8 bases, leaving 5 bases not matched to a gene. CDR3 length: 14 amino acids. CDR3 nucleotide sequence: TGTGCCAGCAGCTGGGGGACAGGGGTAGAGCCCCAGCATTTT. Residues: CASSWGTGVEPQHF.

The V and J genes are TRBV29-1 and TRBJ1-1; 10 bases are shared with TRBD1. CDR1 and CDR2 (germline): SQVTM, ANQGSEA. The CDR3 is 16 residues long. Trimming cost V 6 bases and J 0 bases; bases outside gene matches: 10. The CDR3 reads CSVWLRTGGLNTEAFF. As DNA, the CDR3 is TGCAGCGTCTGGTTAAGGACAGGGGGTTTGAACACTGAAGCTTTCTTT.

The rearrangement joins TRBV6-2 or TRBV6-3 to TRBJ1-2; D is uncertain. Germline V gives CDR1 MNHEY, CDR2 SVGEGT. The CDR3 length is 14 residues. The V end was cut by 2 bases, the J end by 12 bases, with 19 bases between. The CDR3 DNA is TGTGCCAGCAGTTACGAGGAGGCCGCGCAGTTACACACCTTC. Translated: CASSYEEAAQLHTF.

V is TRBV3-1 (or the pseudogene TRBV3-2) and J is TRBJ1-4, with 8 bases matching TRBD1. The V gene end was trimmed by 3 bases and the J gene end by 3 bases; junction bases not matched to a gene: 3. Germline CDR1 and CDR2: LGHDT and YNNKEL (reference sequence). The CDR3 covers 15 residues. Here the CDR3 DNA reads TGTGCCAGCAGCCACCAACAGGGGGCTAATGAAAAACTGTTTTTT. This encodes CASSHQQGANEKLFF.